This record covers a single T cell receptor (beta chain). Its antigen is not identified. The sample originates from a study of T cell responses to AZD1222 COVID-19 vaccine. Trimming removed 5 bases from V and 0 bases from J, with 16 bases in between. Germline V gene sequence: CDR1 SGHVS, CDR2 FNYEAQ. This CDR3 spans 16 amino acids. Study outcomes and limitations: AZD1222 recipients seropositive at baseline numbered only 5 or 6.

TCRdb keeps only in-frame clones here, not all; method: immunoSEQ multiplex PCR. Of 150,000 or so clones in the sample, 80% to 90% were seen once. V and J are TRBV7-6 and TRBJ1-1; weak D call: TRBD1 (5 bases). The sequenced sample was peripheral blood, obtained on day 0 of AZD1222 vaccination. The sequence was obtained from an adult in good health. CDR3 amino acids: CASSPRGTGLNTEAFF. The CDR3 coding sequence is TGTGCCAGCAGCCCCCGTGGGACGGGGCTGAACACTGAAGCTTTCTTT.